This paragraph reports one T cell receptor beta chain. This sample stems from a study of blood T cell repertoires in COVID-19. J lost 2 bases, V lost 8 bases, and 3 bases had no gene match. This CDR3 is 14 amino acids long. Germline V lookup: CDR1 LNHDA, CDR2 SQIVND (reference sequence). The assay was immunoSEQ multiplex PCR, and TCRdb's table has in-frame clones only and misses some. The repertoire holds 45,000 to 60,000 clones, with 75% to 85% as singletons. The chain employs TRBV19 and TRBJ2-3, with 11 bases that match TRBD1. The sample was peripheral blood. This receptor was obtained from a human donor with acute or convalescent COVID-19. The donor label of this sample is uncertain. The CDR3 nucleotides are TGTGCCAGTGGGGACAGGGGGTTCACAGATACGCAGTATTTT. Protein product: CASGDRGFTDTQYF.